There are a few counts of the clone carrying this T cell receptor (beta chain). CDR1 is SQVTM, CDR2 ANQGSEA, per germline. V lost 6 bases to trimming and J lost 7 bases; unmatched junction nucleotides: 4. The CDR3 spans 12 residues. This entry is derived from a study of blood T cells in healthy people across ages. Using a J-beta primer mix together with a sample-barcoded 5' primer, a second PCR was run for roughly 6 to 12 cycles. Via MiXCR, TCRdb re-called the 5' RACE reads, giving one row per CDR3 protein. The repertoire consists of about 1,800,000 distinct CDR3 sequences, with approximately 28% occurring once and the leading ten covering approximately 7.7%.

This clonotype was obtained from a woman in her 30s in good health. What was sequenced was blood. The V gene is TRBV29-1, the J gene TRBJ1-2; 11 bases fit TRBD1. CDR3 bases: TGCAGCGTCGCCGGGACAGGGGGTGGCTACACCTTC. Amino acid sequence: CSVAGTGGGYTF.